The clone carrying this T cell receptor beta chain was detected many times. What it recognizes is unknown. Losses at the gene ends were 4 bases for V and 8 bases for J; bases not matched to a gene: 10. There are 15 residues in the CDR3. CDR1 and CDR2 (germline): SEHNR, FQNEAQ (reference sequence). At baseline, cycle 4 day 1, and cycle 7 day 1, blood was sampled. The sample is drawn from a study of OX40 agonist ivuxolimab in advanced cancers. About the study: The patients got ivuxolimab, which is an agonistic anti-OX40 (CD134) antibody.

General study points: Certain nonresponders additionally had low normalized T-cell clonal expansion.

TCRdb keeps only in-frame clones here, not all; method: immunoSEQ multiplex PCR. The sample shows more than 15,000 clones, about 80% of them seen only once. The gene calls are TRBV7-9 and TRBJ1-4, with TRBD1 matching over 7 bases. This receptor was taken from an adult with an advanced solid tumor such as melanoma, head and neck, liver or kidney cancer. This specimen consisted of CD4+ or CD8+ T cells sorted from blood, obtained in a trial of the OX40 agonist ivuxolimab. The CDR3 region has the DNA TGTGCCAGCAGCTCGCCTGACAGGGTAGGGGAAAAACTGTTTTTT. It yields the protein CASSSPDRVGEKLFF.